The source of this TCR beta chain is a study of cytomegalovirus exposure and HLA in healthy donors. With respect to this clone: Antigen: not known.

In germline, CDR1 is MNHNS, CDR2 SASEGT. The CDR3 runs to 15 residues. V gave up 6 bases and J gave up 6 bases; unmatched junction bases: 10. Study conclusions and caveats: In a later analysis, across HLA loci, associated TCR counts were highest for DRB1, lowest for HLA-C. Later examination showed HLA-associated TCR beta chains had greater clonal expansion than equally common others. In a later analysis, several top co-occurrence clusters appeared linked to parvovirus B19, influenza, CMV and Epstein-Barr virus.

Primers included in the PCR were 60 Vbeta and 13 Jbeta primers. In the authors' workflow: Roughly 80 million unique TCR beta chains, roughly 11 million shared, were counted in a later analysis. Produced via immunoSEQ multiplex PCR; TCRdb's table is partial and in-frame only. The V and J calls and the clone size are those of that table, but D and trimming were determined from the DNA. The repertoire consists of some 130,000 clones, with about 76% occurring once and the leading ten covering 2.5% to 3.5%. V usage is TRBV6-1 and J usage is TRBJ1-5; 8 bases map to TRBD1. What was sequenced was PBMCs. The source is a female donor in good health and CMV-seronegative. The CDR3 DNA is TGTGCCAGCAGCATTGACAGGGGAAGAAGTCAGCCCCAGCATTTT. Its protein is CASSIDRGRSQPQHF.